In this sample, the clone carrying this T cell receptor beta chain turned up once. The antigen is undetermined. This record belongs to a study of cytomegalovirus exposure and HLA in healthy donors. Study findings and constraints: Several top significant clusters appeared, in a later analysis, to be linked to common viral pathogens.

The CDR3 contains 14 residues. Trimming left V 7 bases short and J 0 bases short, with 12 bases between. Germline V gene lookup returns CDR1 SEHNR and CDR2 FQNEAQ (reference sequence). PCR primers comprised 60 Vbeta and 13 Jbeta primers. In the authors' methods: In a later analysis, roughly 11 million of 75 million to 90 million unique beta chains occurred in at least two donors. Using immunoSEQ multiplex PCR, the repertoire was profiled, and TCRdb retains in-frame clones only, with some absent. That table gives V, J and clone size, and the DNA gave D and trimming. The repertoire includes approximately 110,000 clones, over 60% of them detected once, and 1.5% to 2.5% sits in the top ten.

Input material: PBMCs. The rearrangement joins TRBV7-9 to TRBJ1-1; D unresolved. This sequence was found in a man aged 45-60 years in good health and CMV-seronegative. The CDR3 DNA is TGTGCCAGCACCTTTACGAGGATGAACACTGAAGCTTTCTTT. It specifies CASTFTRMNTEAFF.